The rows below give T cell receptor beta chains drawn from one sample of a study of blood T cell repertoires in COVID-19. Clones were read by immunoSEQ multiplex PCR, and TCRdb kept only the in-frame ones, dropping some. This sample has approximately 180,000 clones, with more than 80% found just once. The source material was PBMCs or T cells enriched from blood (not recorded which). The source is a man aged 35 to 55 who had recovered from COVID-19. CDR3s include the opening cysteine and the closing phenylalanine or tryptophan. Fields, in order: CDR3 DNA, CDR3 protein, V gene, J gene, D gene, clone size. A D gene is named only where the DNA matches it firmly. Rows may omit the clone size; those that give it use once, few, many or a size class.

cdr3_nt: TGTGCCAGCAGTCCGACTAGCGGGAGTAGACCCTACGAGCAGTACTTC
cdr3_aa: CASSPTSGSRPYEQYF
v_call: TRBV28
j_call: TRBJ2-7
d_call: TRBD2
clone_size: -

cdr3_nt: TGTGCCACCAGTGATTCCGGGACAGGTTATGGCTACACCTTC
cdr3_aa: CATSDSGTGYGYTF
v_call: TRBV24-1
j_call: TRBJ1-2
d_call: TRBD1
clone_size: -

cdr3_nt: TGTGCCAGCAGCCATACAGGGGGCCTCGGCTACACCTTC
cdr3_aa: CASSHTGGLGYTF
v_call: TRBV5-4
j_call: TRBJ1-2
d_call: TRBD1
clone_size: few

cdr3_nt: TGTGCCAGCAGCGACAGCTCCTATAATTCACCCCTCCACTTT
cdr3_aa: CASSDSSYNSPLHF
v_call: TRBV7-8
j_call: TRBJ1-6
d_call: -
clone_size: few

cdr3_nt: TGTGCCAGCACAGGCGTCGACAGGAACTATAACTATGGCTACACCTTC
cdr3_aa: CASTGVDRNYNYGYTF
v_call: TRBV25-1
j_call: TRBJ1-2
d_call: -
clone_size: -

cdr3_nt: TGCGCCAGCAGGCTAGGACAGGGGGCCTCTGAAGCTTTCTTT
cdr3_aa: CASRLGQGASEAFF
v_call: TRBV10-2
j_call: TRBJ1-1
d_call: TRBD1
clone_size: -

cdr3_nt: TGTGCCAGTAGTCCCCGGAACACTGAAGCTTTCTTT
cdr3_aa: CASSPRNTEAFF
v_call: TRBV19
j_call: TRBJ1-1
d_call: -
clone_size: few

cdr3_nt: TGTGCCAGCAGTCCGGAGTTCGCGAACACCGGGGAGCTGTTTTTT
cdr3_aa: CASSPEFANTGELFF
v_call: TRBV27
j_call: TRBJ2-2
d_call: -
clone_size: -

cdr3_nt: TGTGCCAGCAGTTTTAGTAGTTCGAATCAGCCCCAGCATTTT
cdr3_aa: CASSFSSSNQPQHF
v_call: TRBV27
j_call: TRBJ1-5
d_call: -
clone_size: -

cdr3_nt: TGTGCCAGCAGCTTCGGACTAGCGGGGGGAGCGGATGAGCAGTTCTTC
cdr3_aa: CASSFGLAGGADEQFF
v_call: TRBV9
j_call: TRBJ2-1
d_call: TRBD2
clone_size: -

cdr3_nt: TGTGCCAGCAGCGTAGTTCAGGGGGTAAACACTGAAGCTTTCTTT
cdr3_aa: CASSVVQGVNTEAFF
v_call: TRBV9
j_call: TRBJ1-1
d_call: TRBD1
clone_size: -

cdr3_nt: TGTGCCAGCAGTTTAGGGTTGCGGAACCCCCTTGGTATCGATGAGCAGTTCTTC
cdr3_aa: CASSLGLRNPLGIDEQFF
v_call: TRBV27
j_call: TRBJ2-1
d_call: -
clone_size: -

cdr3_nt: TGCGCCAGCAGCTTGGTTGGACAGCGTTCCTACGAGCAGTACTTC
cdr3_aa: CASSLVGQRSYEQYF
v_call: TRBV5-1
j_call: TRBJ2-7
d_call: -
clone_size: -

cdr3_nt: TGCGCCAGCAGTGCTAACCGTAGGGGTCCGGGCGAGCAGTACTTC
cdr3_aa: CASSANRRGPGEQYF
v_call: TRBV10-1
j_call: TRBJ2-7
d_call: -
clone_size: -

cdr3_nt: TGTGCCAGCAGCCCGACCCCTCGAAGCGGGATCGGAGAAGAGACCCAGTACTTC
cdr3_aa: CASSPTPRSGIGEETQYF
v_call: TRBV9
j_call: TRBJ2-5
d_call: TRBD2
clone_size: -

cdr3_nt: TGTGCCAGCAGTTTATCAGCTGGGCAAGTCAAGGGCTACACCTTC
cdr3_aa: CASSLSAGQVKGYTF
v_call: TRBV28
j_call: TRBJ1-2
d_call: -
clone_size: -

cdr3_nt: TGTGCCAGCAGCTTAACAGGGCTCGCTGAAGCTTTCTTT
cdr3_aa: CASSLTGLAEAFF
v_call: TRBV7-2
j_call: TRBJ1-1
d_call: -
clone_size: -

cdr3_nt: TGTGCCAGCAGTATAACGGGGAACGGGGAGCTGTTTTTT
cdr3_aa: CASSITGNGELFF
v_call: TRBV4-2
j_call: TRBJ2-2
d_call: -
clone_size: -

cdr3_nt: TGTGCCAGCAGCTTTTGGGCAGCTCCGCAAGAGACCCAGTACTTC
cdr3_aa: CASSFWAAPQETQYF
v_call: TRBV11-2
j_call: TRBJ2-5
d_call: -
clone_size: many

cdr3_nt: TGTGCCGTCTCAGGGATTCTGTCCGAGCAGTACTTC
cdr3_aa: CAVSGILSEQYF
v_call: TRBV10-3
j_call: TRBJ2-7
d_call: -
clone_size: -

cdr3_nt: TGTGCCAGCACCTTTTCTGGAAACACCATATATTTT
cdr3_aa: CASTFSGNTIYF
v_call: TRBV25-1
j_call: TRBJ1-3
d_call: -
clone_size: -

cdr3_nt: TGTGCCAGCGGGGGAGGGTTCTATTCACCCCTCCACTTT
cdr3_aa: CASGGGFYSPLHF
v_call: TRBV27
j_call: TRBJ1-6
d_call: -
clone_size: few

cdr3_nt: TGCAGTGCCAGTCACTCCCAAGAGACCCAGTACTTC
cdr3_aa: CSASHSQETQYF
v_call: TRBV20-1
j_call: TRBJ2-5
d_call: -
clone_size: -

cdr3_nt: TGCGCCAGCAGCGGTTCGAGGGGACAGTTTCTTTACGAGCAGTACTTC
cdr3_aa: CASSGSRGQFLYEQYF
v_call: TRBV5-1
j_call: TRBJ2-7
d_call: TRBD1
clone_size: -

cdr3_nt: TGCGCCAGCAGCTTGAGTAGGGGTAGGCGGTTGCCGAACACTGAAGCTTTCTTT
cdr3_aa: CASSLSRGRRLPNTEAFF
v_call: TRBV5-1
j_call: TRBJ1-1
d_call: -
clone_size: -

cdr3_nt: TGTGCCAGCAGTTCTTACAGGGATCCAGGAAACACCATATATTTT
cdr3_aa: CASSSYRDPGNTIYF
v_call: TRBV27
j_call: TRBJ1-3
d_call: -
clone_size: -

cdr3_nt: TGTGCCAGTAGTCCCGGGACACTGACCTCTAACTATGGCTACACCTTC
cdr3_aa: CASSPGTLTSNYGYTF
v_call: TRBV19
j_call: TRBJ1-2
d_call: -
clone_size: -

cdr3_nt: TGCAGCGTGACGGGACTAGCGGGAGTAGACATTCAGTACTTC
cdr3_aa: CSVTGLAGVDIQYF
v_call: TRBV29-1
j_call: TRBJ2-4
d_call: TRBD2
clone_size: -

cdr3_nt: TGTGCCAGCAGCGCCGGGACAGTTGAAAAACTGTTTTTT
cdr3_aa: CASSAGTVEKLFF
v_call: TRBV6-6
j_call: TRBJ1-4
d_call: TRBD1
clone_size: -

cdr3_nt: TGTGCCAGCAGCTTAGAACTGCCAGGCTCTGGAAACACCATATATTTT
cdr3_aa: CASSLELPGSGNTIYF
v_call: TRBV11-2
j_call: TRBJ1-3
d_call: -
clone_size: -

cdr3_nt: TGTGCCAGCAGCCTACAACGGGTCATCGCAGGAAACACCATATATTTT
cdr3_aa: CASSLQRVIAGNTIYF
v_call: TRBV3-1/TRBV3-2
j_call: TRBJ1-3
d_call: -
clone_size: -

cdr3_nt: TGTGCCACCAGTGATTCCCTTGACAGGGGGCGAGTGGGGACCCAGTACTTC
cdr3_aa: CATSDSLDRGRVGTQYF
v_call: TRBV24-1
j_call: TRBJ2-5
d_call: TRBD1
clone_size: -

cdr3_nt: TGCAGCTCCGACAGCCCGCGGGGCTACACCTTC
cdr3_aa: CSSDSPRGYTF
v_call: TRBV20-1
j_call: TRBJ1-2
d_call: -
clone_size: few

cdr3_nt: TGTGCCAGCAGGGACAGGGGGCTAGGGGGGGTTAGTCAGCCCCAGCATTTT
cdr3_aa: CASRDRGLGGVSQPQHF
v_call: TRBV27
j_call: TRBJ1-5
d_call: TRBD1
clone_size: -

cdr3_nt: TGCGCCAGCAGTGGGCAGGGGCGCGATCAGCCCCAGCATTTT
cdr3_aa: CASSGQGRDQPQHF
v_call: TRBV10-2
j_call: TRBJ1-5
d_call: -
clone_size: -

cdr3_nt: TGCGCCAGCACCCGGAGCTCCTATAATTCACCCCTCCACTTT
cdr3_aa: CASTRSSYNSPLHF
v_call: TRBV23-1
j_call: TRBJ1-6
d_call: -
clone_size: -

cdr3_nt: TGTGCCAGTAGTATCCCAGGGGGCATTAATGAGCAGTTCTTC
cdr3_aa: CASSIPGGINEQFF
v_call: TRBV19
j_call: TRBJ2-1
d_call: TRBD1
clone_size: -

cdr3_nt: TGTGCCTGGAGTAAATCGCGACTAGCCTATAACTCCTACAATGAGCAGTTCTTC
cdr3_aa: CAWSKSRLAYNSYNEQFF
v_call: TRBV30
j_call: TRBJ2-1
d_call: TRBD2
clone_size: -

cdr3_nt: TGTGCCAGCAGTCGTTTGTATGGCTACACCTTC
cdr3_aa: CASSRLYGYTF
v_call: TRBV28
j_call: TRBJ1-2
d_call: -
clone_size: -

cdr3_nt: TGTGCCTGGAGGCTACCGGACAGGGATCAGCCCCAGCATTTT
cdr3_aa: CAWRLPDRDQPQHF
v_call: TRBV30
j_call: TRBJ1-5
d_call: TRBD1
clone_size: -

cdr3_nt: TGTGCCAGCAGCTTAAACAGTTTCACAGATACGCAGTATTTT
cdr3_aa: CASSLNSFTDTQYF
v_call: TRBV5-6
j_call: TRBJ2-3
d_call: -
clone_size: -

cdr3_nt: TGTGCCAGCAGCCGAGACAGGGGAGACAACTATGGCTACACCTTC
cdr3_aa: CASSRDRGDNYGYTF
v_call: TRBV2
j_call: TRBJ1-2
d_call: TRBD1
clone_size: -

cdr3_nt: TGTGCCAGTACAGGGGGACCCTACGAGCAGTACTTC
cdr3_aa: CASTGGPYEQYF
v_call: TRBV27
j_call: TRBJ2-7
d_call: TRBD1
clone_size: once

cdr3_nt: TGTGCCAGTAGCCCCGACAGGGGGCGTGAGAACACTGAAGCTTTCTTT
cdr3_aa: CASSPDRGRENTEAFF
v_call: TRBV19
j_call: TRBJ1-1
d_call: TRBD1
clone_size: -

cdr3_nt: TGTGCCAGCAGCCAAGATGACAGGGGGCTGAACACCGGGGAGCTGTTTTTT
cdr3_aa: CASSQDDRGLNTGELFF
v_call: TRBV4-2
j_call: TRBJ2-2
d_call: TRBD1
clone_size: -

cdr3_nt: TGTGCCAGCAGCTTATCTGGCGGGGGGGCCTACGAGCAGTACTTC
cdr3_aa: CASSLSGGGAYEQYF
v_call: TRBV7-8
j_call: TRBJ2-7
d_call: TRBD2
clone_size: -

cdr3_nt: TGCGCCAGCAGCAAATTACCGGGACAGGGTTCGTCTCCGCAGTATTTT
cdr3_aa: CASSKLPGQGSSPQYF
v_call: TRBV5-1
j_call: TRBJ2-3
d_call: TRBD1
clone_size: few

cdr3_nt: TGTGCCAGCAGACCAATCGAGGGGGAGCCTGGGGCCAACGTCCTGACTTTC
cdr3_aa: CASRPIEGEPGANVLTF
v_call: TRBV7-9
j_call: TRBJ2-6
d_call: -
clone_size: once

cdr3_nt: TGTGCCAGCAGTGAAGTGCTCAGGGTAGGTCAGCCCCAGCATTTT
cdr3_aa: CASSEVLRVGQPQHF
v_call: TRBV2
j_call: TRBJ1-5
d_call: -
clone_size: -

cdr3_nt: TGTGCCAGCATTAAAACCGGGACTAGCGGCACAGATACGCAGTATTTT
cdr3_aa: CASIKTGTSGTDTQYF
v_call: TRBV2
j_call: TRBJ2-3
d_call: TRBD2
clone_size: -